Listed below are T cell receptor beta chains from one sample, sequenced in a study of shared clonotypes between healthy human individuals. Repertoires were generated with immunoSEQ multiplex PCR, while TCRdb's copy carries only in-frame clones and drops some. The table lists about 710,000 clones, 55% to 80% of them singletons. The sequenced sample was memory CD4+ T cells sorted from blood. All receptors come from a woman in her 30s in good health. CDR3s include the opening cysteine and the closing phenylalanine or tryptophan. A D gene is named only where the DNA matches it firmly. Rows may omit the clone size; those that give it use once, few, many or a size class.

- | TRBJ1-2 | - | TRBV27 | 15 | TGTGCCAGCCGGAAAGGTGGGGTCCCCGTCTATGGCTACACCTTC | CASRKGGVPVYGYTF
- | TRBJ2-2 | - | TRBV11-3 | 13 | TGTGCCAGCAGCAGCAGGGGAACCGGGGAGCTGTTTTTT | CASSSRGTGELFF
- | TRBJ2-3 | - | TRBV5-4 | 14 | TGTGCCAGCAGCCCGTTGGGGGGAACAGATACGCAGTATTTT | CASSPLGGTDTQYF
- | TRBJ2-7 | once | TRBV19 | 14 | TGTGCCAGTAGTAGGACCGGGATCGTCGGGGAGCAGTACTTC | CASSRTGIVGEQYF
- | TRBJ1-2 | - | TRBV5-5 | 15 | TGTGCCAGCATTTGGAGTCATCCAGCTAACTATGGCTACACCTTC | CASIWSHPANYGYTF
- | TRBJ1-2 | - | TRBV4-1 | 14 | TGCGCCAGCAGCCAAGAGAGAGGGACCTATGGCTACACCTTC | CASSQERGTYGYTF
- | TRBJ1-5 | - | TRBV27 | 15 | TGTGCCAGCAGTTCGGAGGGTCGTGGGAATCAGCCCCAGCATTTT | CASSSEGRGNQPQHF
- | TRBJ1-4 | - | TRBV10-3 | 14 | TGTGCCATCAGTGACAGGGGAATTAATGAAAAACTGTTTTTT | CAISDRGINEKLFF
- | TRBJ1-1 | once | TRBV5-1 | 14 | TGCGCCAGCAGCTTGGCCACGGGGAACACTGAAGCTTTCTTT | CASSLATGNTEAFF
- | TRBJ1-5 | - | TRBV28 | 15 | TGTGCCAGCGGGACGGAGGGGGTTAGCAATCAGCCCCAGCATTTT | CASGTEGVSNQPQHF
TRBD2 | TRBJ2-1 | - | TRBV5-1 | 15 | TGCGCCAGCAGCTTGGATAGCGGGTCTTACAATGAGCAGTTCTTC | CASSLDSGSYNEQFF
TRBD1 | TRBJ1-2 | - | TRBV18 | 15 | TGTGCCAGCTCACCTAGGGACAGCTCTAACTATGGCTACACCTTC | CASSPRDSSNYGYTF
- | TRBJ1-2 | - | TRBV11-2 | 16 | TGTGCCAGCAGCCCACTCTCGGTTCCTACGCACTATGGCTACACCTTC | CASSPLSVPTHYGYTF
TRBD2 | TRBJ2-2 | - | TRBV19 | 19 | TGTGCCAGTAGTATAGATCATGCCAGACTAGCCTACAGGTCCGGGGAGCTGTTTTTT | CASSIDHARLAYRSGELFF
TRBD2 | TRBJ2-7 | - | TRBV18 | 15 | TGTGCCAGCTCACCACCCGGGAGGACGGCCTACGAGCAGTACTTC | CASSPPGRTAYEQYF
- | TRBJ2-7 | - | TRBV11-2 | 14 | TGTGCCAGCAGGGAGACGGGGGGCCCCTACGAGCAGTACTTC | CASRETGGPYEQYF
- | TRBJ2-5 | few | TRBV10-3 | 15 | TGTGCCATATCTACAGGCGGCCCGGGCCAAGAGACCCAGTACTTC | CAISTGGPGQETQYF
- | TRBJ2-1 | - | TRBV18 | 15 | TGTGCCAGCTCACCAATCCAGAGCTCCTACAATGAGCAGTTCTTC | CASSPIQSSYNEQFF
- | TRBJ2-2 | - | TRBV27 | 14 | TGTGCCAGCAAGGGGGGAGGTTGGGCCGGGGAGCTGTTTTTT | CASKGGGWAGELFF
- | TRBJ2-3 | - | TRBV10-2 | 15 | TGCGCCAGCAGTGAGCATAGGGGAGGCACAGATACGCAGTATTTT | CASSEHRGGTDTQYF
- | TRBJ2-3 | - | TRBV19 | 15 | TGTGCCAGTAGTATCTCGGGACAAACTACAGATACGCAGTATTTT | CASSISGQTTDTQYF
TRBD1 | TRBJ2-1 | - | TRBV5-1 | 15 | TGCGCCAGCAGCTTGGAGGGACAGGGATACAATGAGCAGTTCTTC | CASSLEGQGYNEQFF
- | TRBJ1-5 | - | TRBV6-1 | 16 | TGTGCCAGCAGTGAAGATCAGGGGTATAGCAATCAGCCCCAGCATTTT | CASSEDQGYSNQPQHF
TRBD1 | TRBJ1-2 | - | TRBV9 | 17 | TGTGCCAGCAGCGTAGGGGACAGGGGACGCAGGGGGTATGGCTACACCTTC | CASSVGDRGRRGYGYTF
- | TRBJ2-1 | - | TRBV21-1 | 16 | TGTGCCAGCAGCCAAAACTGGACATCCGGGTACAATGAGCAGTTCTTC | CASSQNWTSGYNEQFF
- | TRBJ1-5 | - | TRBV2 | 13 | TGTGCCAGCAGTAATCAAGGCAATCAGCCCCAGCATTTT | CASSNQGNQPQHF
TRBD2 | TRBJ2-3 | - | TRBV5-1 | 17 | TGCGCCAGCAGCTTGACGGCTAGCGGGAGTGTTGCAGATACGCAGTATTTT | CASSLTASGSVADTQYF
TRBD2 | TRBJ2-7 | many | TRBV11-1 | 15 | TGTGCCAGCAGCGTATTGACTAGCGGGAGCGGTGAGCAGTACTTC | CASSVLTSGSGEQYF
TRBD1 | TRBJ2-5 | - | TRBV6-5 | 13 | TGTGCCAGCAGTGAAGGACAGGGAGCGCGGGATTACTTC | CASSEGQGARDYF
- | TRBJ2-1 | - | TRBV25-1 | 16 | TGTGCCAGCAGTGAATCCGGGGTCCCTCCCTACAATGAGCAGTTCTTC | CASSESGVPPYNEQFF
TRBD1 | TRBJ1-2 | - | TRBV6-1 | 17 | TGTGCCAGCAGTGCGACCGGGACAGGGCTAATTAACTATGGCTACACCTTC | CASSATGTGLINYGYTF
- | TRBJ1-5 | - | TRBV19 | 13 | TGTGCCAGTACGTCTGGGGACAATCAGCCCCAGCATTTT | CASTSGDNQPQHF
- | TRBJ1-3 | few | TRBV4-1 | 15 | TGCGCCAGCAGCCAAGTGACTGAAGCTAGGGACACCATATATTTT | CASSQVTEARDTIYF
- | TRBJ2-7 | - | TRBV5-1 | 15 | TGCGCCAGCAGCGAGCTACCAGGGACGACCTACGAGCAGTACTTC | CASSELPGTTYEQYF
TRBD1 | TRBJ2-7 | few | TRBV25-1 | 17 | TGTGCCAGCAGTGAATCGGTCCCGGGACAGGGGGCCTACGAGCAGTACTTC | CASSESVPGQGAYEQYF
- | TRBJ2-2 | - | TRBV29-1 | 12 | TGCAGCGCGCGGGACGGTCCCGGGGAGCTGTTTTTT | CSARDGPGELFF
TRBD2 | TRBJ2-3 | - | TRBV18 | 15 | TGTGCCAGCTCACCGACCCTAGCGGGTACAGATACGCAGTATTTT | CASSPTLAGTDTQYF
- | TRBJ2-2 | - | TRBV18 | 16 | TGTGCCAGCTCACCTGGTGCGGAGCAGAACACCGGGGAGCTGTTTTTT | CASSPGAEQNTGELFF
- | TRBJ2-1 | - | TRBV2 | 15 | TGTGCCAGCAGTGTTTTAGGAGGGAGGAACAATGAGCAGTTCTTC | CASSVLGGRNNEQFF
- | TRBJ2-7 | few | TRBV5-1 | 16 | TGCGCCAGCAGCCCTGCCCCAGCTAGCCAAGACTACGAGCAGTACTTC | CASSPAPASQDYEQYF
TRBD1 | TRBJ2-7 | - | TRBV7-3 | 15 | TGTGCCAGCAGCTTAGGCCCTGACAGGGGGTACGAGCAGTACTTC | CASSLGPDRGYEQYF
TRBD1 | TRBJ1-2 | - | TRBV5-1 | 14 | TGCGCCAGCAGCGGAGGGGGACAGAAATATGGCTACACCTTC | CASSGGGQKYGYTF
TRBD1 | TRBJ2-1 | - | TRBV5-1 | 15 | TGCGCCAGCAGCTTGGGGGACAGGGATACCAATGAGCAGTTCTTC | CASSLGDRDTNEQFF
TRBD2 | TRBJ2-1 | once | TRBV4-2 | 17 | TGTGCCAGCAGCCCCAGCGGGAGGGGCCAAGCTACGGATGAGCAGTTCTTC | CASSPSGRGQATDEQFF
- | TRBJ2-4 | - | TRBV11-2 | 17 | TGTGCCAGCAGCTACCTGCTAGAAAATCTAGCCAAAAACATTCAGTACTTC | CASSYLLENLAKNIQYF
TRBD1 | TRBJ1-2 | few | TRBV27 | 14 | TGTGCCAGCAGTTCCCTCGCGGACAGGGATGGCTACACCTTC | CASSSLADRDGYTF
TRBD2 | TRBJ2-3 | many | TRBV5-1 | 17 | TGCGCCAGCAGCATAAGACTAGCGGGAGGATCGACAGATACGCAGTATTTT | CASSIRLAGGSTDTQYF
- | TRBJ1-2 | - | TRBV28 | 14 | TGTGCCAGCAGTTTCCTGACGGAGAACTATGGCTACACCTTC | CASSFLTENYGYTF